A selection of T cell receptor beta chains follows, all from one sample in a study of T cell responses to AZD1222 COVID-19 vaccine. The method was immunoSEQ multiplex PCR; TCRdb's version includes in-frame clones alone and lacks a portion of them. The sample has about 150,000 clones; approximately 90% are singletons. The sequences come from peripheral blood, collected 28 days after the second AZD1222 dose. The receptors were sampled from an adult who received the AZD1222 COVID-19 vaccine. Each CDR3 is given with its conserved first and last residue. The D gene is left open where the match is weak. Not all rows give a size; the values are once, few, many and, for expanded clones, a class.

CASSLGASPQETQYF,TGCGCCAGCAGCCTGGGGGCTAGCCCCCAAGAGACCCAGTACTTC,NA,TRBJ2-5,NA,TRBV4-1
CASSTRGPGGGYTF,TGTGCCAGCAGTACGCGGGGTCCGGGGGGTGGCTACACCTTC,NA,TRBJ1-2,NA,TRBV25-1
CAISPDGFYGYTF,TGTGCCATCAGTCCGGACGGTTTTTATGGCTACACCTTC,NA,TRBJ1-2,NA,TRBV10-3
CASSPLVWLGRMADTQYF,TGTGCCAGCAGCCCTTTAGTGTGGTTAGGGAGGATGGCAGATACGCAGTATTTT,NA,TRBJ2-3,NA,TRBV7-9
CASSQDFLSHSEAFF,TGTGCCAGCAGCCAAGATTTCCTTTCCCACAGCGAAGCTTTCTTT,NA,TRBJ1-1,NA,TRBV4-2
CASSQGTGQANTEAFF,TGCGCCAGCAGCCAAGGAACGGGACAGGCGAACACTGAAGCTTTCTTT,NA,TRBJ1-1,TRBD1,TRBV4-3
CASSFFPSQEPQHF,TGCGCCAGCAGCTTTTTCCCCTCGCAGGAGCCCCAGCATTTT,NA,TRBJ1-5,NA,TRBV5-1
CASSLGDSHNSPLHF,TGTGCCAGCAGCTTAGGGGACAGCCATAATTCACCCCTCCACTTT,NA,TRBJ1-6,TRBD1,TRBV7-2
CATSRDTGFYEQYF,TGTGCCACCAGCCGGGACACCGGGTTCTACGAGCAGTACTTC,NA,TRBJ2-7,NA,TRBV24-1
CASSLGLGYTF,TGTGCCAGCAGCCTAGGGCTAGGCTACACCTTC,NA,TRBJ1-2,NA,TRBV28
CATSRGGGRHFEAFF,TGTGCCACCAGCAGAGGGGGAGGCAGGCATTTTGAAGCTTTCTTT,once,TRBJ1-1,NA,TRBV15
CASSILRTRDRGTWASNQPQHF,TGTGCCAGTAGTATTCTGAGAACCCGGGACAGGGGGACATGGGCGAGCAATCAGCCCCAGCATTTT,NA,TRBJ1-5,TRBD1,TRBV19
CASSLDRLGTDFRYGYTF,TGCGCCAGCAGCTTGGATCGTTTGGGGACAGATTTTCGCTATGGCTACACCTTC,NA,TRBJ1-2,TRBD1,TRBV5-1
CASSISTEGNEKLFF,TGTGCCAGCAGCATCTCGACAGAGGGTAATGAAAAACTGTTTTTT,NA,TRBJ1-4,NA,TRBV9
CASSLVTRPEAFF,TGTGCCAGCAGCTTAGTTACTCGCCCTGAAGCTTTCTTT,NA,TRBJ1-1,NA,TRBV11-2
CASSSRGNSPLHF,TGTGCCAGCAGTTCAAGGGGTAATTCACCCCTCCACTTT,once,TRBJ1-6,NA,TRBV7-2
CASSLLGDRVDQPQHF,TGTGCCAGCAGCTTGTTAGGGGACAGGGTGGATCAGCCCCAGCATTTT,NA,TRBJ1-5,TRBD1,TRBV5-7
CASSQTPQGQKYF,TGTGCCAGCAGCCAAACCCCCCAGGGACAGAAGTACTTC,NA,TRBJ2-5,TRBD1,TRBV11-1
CASSLVGGGLLPGELFF,TGTGCCAGCAGCTTAGTGGGAGGGGGCCTTCTACCCGGGGAGCTGTTTTTT,once,TRBJ2-2,NA,TRBV7-2
CASSITQGRSTEAFF,TGTGCCAGTAGTATTACCCAGGGGCGGAGCACTGAAGCTTTCTTT,NA,TRBJ1-1,NA,TRBV19
CASSLGQGKNTIYF,TGTGCCAGCAGCCTGGGACAGGGGAAAAACACCATATATTTT,few,TRBJ1-3,TRBD1,TRBV7-2
CASSRAIGGANVLTF,TGTGCTAGTTCACGGGCCATCGGTGGGGCCAACGTCCTGACTTTC,NA,TRBJ2-6,NA,TRBV7-7
CGQEGDYGYTF,TGCGGACAAGAGGGGGACTATGGCTACACCTTC,NA,TRBJ1-2,NA,TRBV20-1
CASSPDRGRYEKLFF,TGTGCCAGCAGTCCCGACAGGGGGCGTTATGAAAAACTGTTTTTT,NA,TRBJ1-4,TRBD1,TRBV28
CASSLSDSYYGYTF,TGTGCCAGCAGTTTGTCGGACAGCTATTATGGCTACACCTTC,NA,TRBJ1-2,NA,TRBV28
CASRRQMNTEAFF,TGTGCCAGCAGGAGACAGATGAACACTGAAGCTTTCTTT,NA,TRBJ1-1,NA,TRBV28
CASSPRRLAGGLKEQFF,TGTGCCAGCAGCCCCCGCCGGCTAGCGGGAGGCCTTAAAGAGCAGTTCTTC,NA,TRBJ2-1,TRBD2,TRBV7-9
CATKGDRTSEQYF,TGTGCCACCAAGGGGGACAGGACGTCCGAGCAGTACTTC,NA,TRBJ2-7,TRBD1,TRBV24-1
CAISEGPSGGYTF,TGTGCCATCAGTGAAGGGCCTTCGGGAGGCTACACCTTC,NA,TRBJ1-2,NA,TRBV10-3
CAGQAGLAGAQETQYF,TGTGCCGGCCAAGCTGGACTAGCGGGGGCCCAAGAGACCCAGTACTTC,NA,TRBJ2-5,TRBD2,TRBV19
CASSRGTGPSYEQYF,TGTGCCAGCAGCCGGGGGACAGGGCCATCCTACGAGCAGTACTTC,few,TRBJ2-7,TRBD1,TRBV7-8
CASSEVRGRVGTGELFF,TGTGCCAGCAGTGAAGTGCGGGGGAGGGTTGGCACCGGGGAGCTGTTTTTT,NA,TRBJ2-2,TRBD2,TRBV2
CASSVGLAEYEQYF,TGTGCCAGCAGTGTCGGACTAGCGGAGTACGAGCAGTACTTC,NA,TRBJ2-7,TRBD2,TRBV6-6
CASSRHDPERASRYTF,TGTGCCAGCAGCCGCCACGACCCCGAGAGGGCAAGTCGCTACACCTTC,NA,TRBJ1-2,NA,TRBV7-2